What follows are 3 T cell receptor beta chains derived from one specimen sequenced in a study of T cells in Graves' hyperthyroidism and ophthalmopathy. The TCR beta CDR3 regions underwent amplification using RNA transcripts as the source. TCR CDR3 regions were first amplified by RT-PCR with HTBI primers. MiXCR was run by TCRdb on the multiplex PCR reads, yielding one entry per CDR3 protein. The sample comprises about 540,000 distinct CDR3 sequences, around 42% of which are singletons, and around 7.7% rests with the top ten. What was sequenced was peripheral blood or thyroid tissue (not recorded which). These receptors originate from a woman aged 18-35 years with Graves' hyperthyroidism.

This clonotype was seen many times. This chain joins TRBV6-5 and TRBJ2-7, with D perhaps matching TRBD1 or TRBD2 (5 bases each). This CDR3 is 14 amino acids long. Trimming cost V 2 bases and J 2 bases, with 10 bases left between them. Germline V gene data show CDR1 as MNHEY and CDR2 as SVGAGI. The CDR3 nucleotides read TGTGCCAGCAGTTACGGGACGGACACCTACGAGCAGTACTTC. This encodes CASSYGTDTYEQYF.

This clonotype has ten or more counts. The V gene is TRBV5-1, the J gene TRBJ1-6; 7 nucleotides agree with TRBD1. CDR3 length: 15 amino acids. V shed 4 bases, J shed 7 bases, and the junction held 8 bases outside the gene matches. Germline lookup yields CDR1 SGHRS and CDR2 YFSETQ. The CDR3 reads CASSRWQGENSPLHF. CDR3 in DNA: TGCGCCAGCAGCCGATGGCAGGGGGAGAATTCACCCCTCCACTTT.

This clonotype has at least ten counts. This chain connects TRBV4-1 to TRBJ1-1, with 9 bases matching TRBD1. Losses at the gene ends were 2 bases for V and 1 base for J; bases not matched to a gene: 2. CDR3 length: 15 amino acids. The germline gives CDR1 MGHRA, CDR2 YSYEKL. CDR3 in DNA: TGCGCCAGCAGCCAATCGGGACAGGGGAACACTGAAGCTTTCTTT. It codes for CASSQSGQGNTEAFF.